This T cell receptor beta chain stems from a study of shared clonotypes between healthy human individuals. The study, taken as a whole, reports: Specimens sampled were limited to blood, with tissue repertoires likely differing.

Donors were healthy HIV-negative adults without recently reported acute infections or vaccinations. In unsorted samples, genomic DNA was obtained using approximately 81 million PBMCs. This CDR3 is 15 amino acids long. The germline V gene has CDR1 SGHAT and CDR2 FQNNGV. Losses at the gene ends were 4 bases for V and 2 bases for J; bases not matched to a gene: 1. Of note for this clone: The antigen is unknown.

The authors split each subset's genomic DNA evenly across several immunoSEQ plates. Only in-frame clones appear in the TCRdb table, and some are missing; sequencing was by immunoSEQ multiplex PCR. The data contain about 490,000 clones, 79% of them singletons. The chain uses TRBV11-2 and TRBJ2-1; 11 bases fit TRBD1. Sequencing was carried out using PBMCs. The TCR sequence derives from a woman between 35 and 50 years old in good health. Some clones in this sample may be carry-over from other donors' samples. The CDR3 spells CASSWTGGAYNEQFF. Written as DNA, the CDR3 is TGTGCCAGCAGCTGGACAGGGGGCGCCTACAATGAGCAGTTCTTC. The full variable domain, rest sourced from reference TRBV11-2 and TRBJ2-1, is EAGVAQSPRYKIIEKRQSVAFWCNPISGHATLYWYQQILGQGPKLLIQFQNNGVVDDSQLPKDRFSAERLKGVDSTLKIQPAKLEDSAVYLCASSWTGGAYNEQFFGPGTRLTVL.